The next 9 T cell receptor beta chains were all read from a single sample in a study of cytomegalovirus exposure and HLA in healthy donors. The protocol was immunoSEQ multiplex PCR, while the TCRdb copy is restricted to in-frame clones and leaves out a portion. The data contain roughly 120,000 clones, roughly 89% of them singletons. The sequencing sample was made of PBMCs. Receptors were obtained from a woman younger than 35 in good health and CMV-seronegative.

V and J are TRBV5-1 and TRBJ1-1; 8 nucleotides align to TRBD1. CDR3 length: 15 residues. Per germline, CDR1 SGHRS and CDR2 YFSETQ. Trimming took 4 bases from V and 1 from J; bases not matched to a gene: 6. The CDR3 DNA is TGCGCCAGCAGCGTCGGGGGACAGGAGAACACTGAAGCTTTCTTT. This codes for CASSVGGQENTEAFF. Variable domain in full (rest from reference TRBV5-1 and TRBJ1-1): KAGVTQTPRYLIKTRGQQVTLSCSPISGHRSVSWYQQTPGQGLQFLFEYFSETQRNKGNFPGRFSGRQFSNSRSEMNVSTLELGDSALYLCASSVGGQENTEAFFGQGTRLTVV.

This clone came up a few times. The V and J genes are TRBV7-9 and TRBJ1-1, with 8 bases lining up with TRBD1. The J segment lost 11 bases and the V segment lost 5 bases, leaving 16 bases of the junction unmatched. CDR1 SEHNR and CDR2 FQNEAQ come from the germline V gene (reference sequence). The length of the CDR3 is 15 residues. The DNA for the CDR3 is TGTGCCAGCAGCATCCCACAGGGGGATCTCCCGGGGGCTTTCTTT. This translates into CASSIPQGDLPGAFF.

The J gene is TRBJ1-2, the V gene TRBV6-5; no firm D call. Trimming took 0 bases from V and 4 from J, leaving 12 bases between them. In germline, CDR1 is MNHEY, CDR2 SVGAGI. The CDR3 loop spans 15 amino acids. The CDR3 DNA sequence: TGTGCCAGCAGTTACTCTCCGGGGTCTGGCTATGGCTACACCTTC. The encoded protein is CASSYSPGSGYGYTF.

This clone was detected a few times. The chain carries TRBV5-4 and TRBJ1-5; D is perhaps TRBD1 (5 bases). The CDR3 extends over 15 amino acids. CDR1 SGHNT and CDR2 YYREEE come from the germline V gene (reference sequence). V was trimmed by 3 bases and J by 0 bases, leaving 10 bases between them. The CDR3 is CASSSGGNSNQPQHF. The CDR3, as DNA: TGTGCCAGCAGCTCCGGGGGTAATAGCAATCAGCCCCAGCATTTT.

The V and J genes are TRBV4-3 and TRBJ1-2; 9 bases fit TRBD1. Germline values: CDR1 LGHNA, CDR2 YSLEER. V dropped 4 bases and J dropped 4; count of bases not matched to a gene: 13. CDR3 length: 17 residues. The CDR3 region is CASSPRYRDREGYGYTF. CDR3 in DNA: TGCGCCAGCAGCCCGAGGTATAGGGACAGGGAAGGCTATGGCTACACCTTC.

The chain combines TRBV28 with TRBJ2-7, with 8 nucleotides matching TRBD1. V lost 9 bases, J lost 0 bases, and 7 bases stayed unmatched. This CDR3 has 14 residues. In germline, CDR1 is MDHEN, CDR2 SYDVKM. The CDR3 DNA is TGTGCCAGTTCGAGACAGGGGATCTCCTACGAGCAGTACTTC. This encodes CASSRQGISYEQYF.

This chain connects TRBV6-4 to TRBJ2-7, with 14 bases matching TRBD2. Germline V lookup: CDR1 MRHNA, CDR2 SNTAGT. The trim removed 8 bases at V and 7 bases at J, leaving 4 bases unmatched. The CDR3 is made up of 13 amino acids. CDR3 residues: CASPGTSGSEQYF. The CDR3 DNA follows: TGTGCCAGCCCCGGGACTAGCGGGAGTGAGCAGTACTTC.

The V call is TRBV28, the J call TRBJ1-6; D is perhaps TRBD1 (5 bases). V was trimmed by 4 bases and J by 8 bases, leaving 21 bases between them. The CDR3 spans 17 residues. From germline, CDR1 is MDHEN and CDR2 SYDVKM. As DNA, the CDR3 is TGTGCCAGCAGTTGGCTCAAATTAGGGACGGGGGATTCACCCCTCCACTTT. Encoded protein: CASSWLKLGTGDSPLHF.

The chain is built from TRBV10-2 and TRBJ1-5; 7 bases are shared with TRBD1. CDR1 WSHSY and CDR2 SAAADI come from the germline V gene. V was pared by 5 bases and J by 0 bases, with 7 bases of the junction left unmatched. This CDR3 comprises 16 residues. The CDR3, as DNA: TGCGCCAGCAGTTCGGGGACAGCGTATAGCAATCAGCCCCAGCATTTT. Translated: CASSSGTAYSNQPQHF.